A selection of T cell receptor beta chains follows, all from one sample in a study of OX40 agonist ivuxolimab in advanced cancers. Measured with immunoSEQ multiplex PCR; TCRdb has only the in-frame clones, and not every one. The table shows around 27,000 clones, with more than 60% occurring only once. The sample was CD4+ or CD8+ T cells sorted from blood, taken in a trial of the OX40 agonist ivuxolimab. The receptor source for this set is an adult with an advanced solid tumor such as melanoma, head and neck, liver or kidney cancer. Both conserved end residues are part of each CDR3. A D gene is named only where the DNA matches it firmly. Clone sizes are given selectively: once, few, many, or a class where the clone is expanded.

V gene: TRBV5-6
J gene: TRBJ1-1
D gene: -
clone size: -
CDR3 protein: CASSLDTMNTEAFF
CDR3 DNA: TGTGCCAGCAGCTTGGACACCATGAACACTGAAGCTTTCTTT

V gene: TRBV5-6
J gene: TRBJ2-7
D gene: -
clone size: medium-sized
CDR3 protein: CASSSVAGSSYEQYF
CDR3 DNA: TGTGCCAGCAGCTCAGTTGCTGGAAGCTCCTACGAGCAGTACTTC

V gene: TRBV7-8
J gene: TRBJ2-1
D gene: TRBD2
clone size: few
CDR3 protein: CASSLALGLAGTYNEQFF
CDR3 DNA: TGTGCCAGCAGCTTAGCGCTGGGACTAGCGGGGACGTACAATGAGCAGTTCTTC

V gene: TRBV4-1
J gene: TRBJ1-4
D gene: -
clone size: -
CDR3 protein: CASSQTHGTNEKLFF
CDR3 DNA: TGCGCCAGCAGCCAAACCCATGGAACAAATGAAAAACTGTTTTTT

V gene: TRBV4-3
J gene: TRBJ2-2
D gene: -
clone size: -
CDR3 protein: CASSQDGPRAMNTGELFF
CDR3 DNA: TGCGCCAGCAGCCAAGATGGGCCCAGGGCGATGAACACCGGGGAGCTGTTTTTT

V gene: TRBV27
J gene: TRBJ2-7
D gene: TRBD2
clone size: -
CDR3 protein: CASSTAWGGSEQYF
CDR3 DNA: TGTGCCAGCAGCACAGCTTGGGGGGGAAGTGAGCAGTACTTC

V gene: TRBV2
J gene: TRBJ2-7
D gene: -
clone size: -
CDR3 protein: CASSDPGRTYEQYF
CDR3 DNA: TGTGCCAGCAGTGACCCAGGGAGGACCTACGAGCAGTACTTC

V gene: TRBV28
J gene: TRBJ2-7
D gene: TRBD1
clone size: -
CDR3 protein: CASSLGTVIYEQYF
CDR3 DNA: TGTGCCAGCAGTTTGGGGACAGTCATCTACGAGCAGTACTTC

V gene: TRBV6-1
J gene: TRBJ1-6
D gene: TRBD1
clone size: -
CDR3 protein: CASSEGTGSNSPLHF
CDR3 DNA: TGTGCCAGCAGTGAAGGGACAGGGAGCAATTCACCCCTCCACTTT

V gene: TRBV19
J gene: TRBJ1-5
D gene: TRBD1
clone size: -
CDR3 protein: CASRLDRGPQPQHF
CDR3 DNA: TGTGCCAGTAGACTCGACAGGGGCCCTCAGCCCCAGCATTTT

V gene: TRBV7-9
J gene: TRBJ1-4
D gene: -
clone size: -
CDR3 protein: CASSHPRLGPQNEKLFF
CDR3 DNA: TGTGCCAGCAGCCACCCTAGACTGGGCCCCCAAAATGAAAAACTGTTTTTT